This is a list of T cell receptor beta chains from one sample in a study of T cells and Merkel cell carcinoma outcomes. TCRdb keeps only in-frame clones here, not all; method: immunoSEQ multiplex PCR. The sample has about 15,000 clones, roughly 79% seen once. The sequenced sample consisted of tumor tissue from Merkel cell carcinoma. The origin of the receptors is a human donor with Merkel cell carcinoma. Each CDR3 is given with its conserved first and last residue. D genes are given only for firm matches. Rows may omit the clone size; those that give it use once, few, many or a size class.

.,TRBV10-3,TRBJ2-7,.,14,TGTGCCATCAGTGAGTCATCAGGATCCTACGAGCAGTACTTC,CAISESSGSYEQYF
.,TRBV25-1,TRBJ1-5,.,16,TGTGCCAGCAGTGAATCGGTGGGGCCTTCGGATCAGCCCCAGCATTTT,CASSESVGPSDQPQHF
.,TRBV7-9,TRBJ1-1,.,15,TGTGCCAGCAGCTTAGTGGGGGTGATGAACACTGAAGCTTTCTTT,CASSLVGVMNTEAFF
.,TRBV4-1,TRBJ2-1,TRBD1,15,TGCGCCAGCAGCCAAGGACAGGGGGCTGACAATGAGCAGTTCTTC,CASSQGQGADNEQFF
.,TRBV2,TRBJ2-5,TRBD1,14,TGTGCCAGCAACCTACAGGGGCTTGGGGAGACCCAGTACTTC,CASNLQGLGETQYF
few,TRBV5-4,TRBJ1-1,.,14,TGTGCCAGCAGCTTGGGGGGAGGGGACACTGAAGCTTTCTTT,CASSLGGGDTEAFF
.,TRBV29-1,TRBJ1-4,.,14,TGCAGCGCCACGGGGGGAACAACTAATGAAAAACTGTTTTTT,CSATGGTTNEKLFF
.,TRBV19,TRBJ1-1,.,11,TGTGCCACCCGGGGCGCTACTGAAGCTTTCTTT,CATRGATEAFF
.,TRBV6-1,TRBJ1-4,.,15,TGTGCCAGCAGTGAACGGCCGGGGTTCGCTGAAAAACTGTTTTTT,CASSERPGFAEKLFF
.,TRBV6-1,TRBJ2-3,.,15,TGTGCCAGCAGGGGGGTGGCGGCCAGCACAGATACGCAGTATTTT,CASRGVAASTDTQYF
.,TRBV9,TRBJ2-3,.,12,TGTGCCAGCAGCGGAGGACCCTATACGCAGTATTTT,CASSGGPYTQYF
.,TRBV28,TRBJ2-3,TRBD2,15,TGTGCCAGCAGTGCGACTAGCGGAAACACAGATACGCAGTATTTT,CASSATSGNTDTQYF